These T cell receptor beta chains were read from a single sample in a study of blood T cells in healthy people across ages. TCRdb itself ran the 5' RACE reads through MiXCR, one entry per CDR3 protein. The sample consists of about 930,000 distinct CDR3 sequences, 25% to 30% of them appearing once. Separately, the same data were catalogued under a study of T cells of mothers and their children.

What was sequenced was blood. The receptors come from a woman in her thirties or forties in good health. Both conserved end residues are part of each CDR3. The D gene is left open where the match is weak. Clone size, where shown, is once, few, many, or a class for clones that have expanded.

>TRBV18|few|TRBJ1-2|-
CASSPPGIAYGYTF
TGTGCCAGCTCACCCCCCGGGATCGCCTATGGCTACACCTTC
>TRBV5-1|many|TRBJ2-1|-
CASSLAVRGGNEQFF
TGCGCCAGCAGCTTGGCCGTTAGAGGGGGAAATGAGCAGTTCTTC
>TRBV15|-|TRBJ2-7|TRBD1
CATSRSAGQGVSYEQYF
TGTGCCACCAGCAGGTCGGCCGGACAGGGCGTTTCCTACGAGCAGTACTTC
>TRBV7-9|many|TRBJ2-4|-
CASSSWIGGEAKNIQYF
TGTGCCAGCAGCTCTTGGATCGGAGGGGAGGCCAAAAACATTCAGTACTTC
>TRBV6-5|few|TRBJ1-1|-
CASSYVGISTEAFF
TGTGCCAGCAGTTACGTCGGGATTAGCACTGAAGCTTTCTTT
>TRBV9|-|TRBJ2-3|TRBD2
CASSVGRTSGPLSRTDTQYF
TGTGCCAGCAGCGTAGGTAGAACTAGCGGGCCCCTTTCTAGAACAGATACGCAGTATTTT
>TRBV28|many|TRBJ2-5|-
CASRVQETQYF
TGTGCCAGCAGGGTACAAGAGACCCAGTACTTC
>TRBV5-1|-|TRBJ2-5|-
CASRGVAQETQYF
TGCGCCAGCAGAGGGGTGGCCCAAGAGACCCAGTACTTC
>TRBV18|few|TRBJ2-5|-
CASASDSPGETQYF
TGTGCCAGCGCATCGGACAGTCCTGGTGAGACCCAGTACTTC
>TRBV4-3|many|TRBJ1-4|-
CASSQGWMDEKLFF
TGCGCCAGCAGCCAAGGGTGGATGGATGAAAAACTGTTTTTT